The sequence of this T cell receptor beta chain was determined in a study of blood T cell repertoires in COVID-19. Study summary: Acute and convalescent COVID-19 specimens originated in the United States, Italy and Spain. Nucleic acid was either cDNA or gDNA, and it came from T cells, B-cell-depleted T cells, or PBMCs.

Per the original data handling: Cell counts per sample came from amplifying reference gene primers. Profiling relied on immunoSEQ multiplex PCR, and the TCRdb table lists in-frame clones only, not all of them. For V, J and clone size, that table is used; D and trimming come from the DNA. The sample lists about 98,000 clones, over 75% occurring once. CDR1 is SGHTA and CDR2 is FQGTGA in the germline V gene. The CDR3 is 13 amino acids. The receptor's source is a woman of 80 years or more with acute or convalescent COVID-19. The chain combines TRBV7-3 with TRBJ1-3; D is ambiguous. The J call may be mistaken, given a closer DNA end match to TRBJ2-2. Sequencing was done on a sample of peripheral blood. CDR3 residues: CASSLGNTGELFF. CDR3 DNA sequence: TGTGCCAGCAGCTTAGGGAACACCGGGGAGCTGTTTTTT.